A single sample is the source of the 5 T cell receptor beta chains below, sequenced in a study of identical twins. TCRdb called the 5' RACE reads again in MiXCR, with one record for every CDR3 protein. The sample has approximately 890,000 distinct CDR3 sequences; roughly an eighth are singletons. The same data also went into a second study, on yellow fever vaccine responses in identical twins.

Sequencing was done on a sample of PBMCs. The source of these receptors is a woman younger than 30 in good health.

The sample holds a few counts of this clonotype. The CDR3 loop reads CASSLSQINTEAFF. In DNA, the CDR3 is TGTGCCAGCAGCTTATCCCAGATAAACACTGAAGCTTTCTTT. This chain connects TRBV7-8 to TRBJ1-1; D uncertain. CDR1 and CDR2 from the germline V gene are SGHVS and FQNEAQ. The CDR3 runs 14 residues. The V end lost 2 bases, the J end lost 2 bases, and 9 bases lay between the germline ends.

This clonotype was counted between two and nine times. This chain connects TRBV5-5 to TRBJ1-6; D unresolved. Germline V CDR1 and CDR2: SGHKS, YYEKEE (reference sequence). CDR3 length: 13 amino acids. V lost 1 base and J lost 5, with 4 bases in between. The CDR3 nucleotides read TGTGCCAGCAGCTTGATCGATAATTCACCCCTCCACTTT. The encoded protein is CASSLIDNSPLHF.

In its sample, this clonotype was seen many times. The rearrangement uses TRBV4-1 and TRBJ2-1; D might be TRBD2 (5 bases). The CDR3 has 14 amino acids. Trimming took 0 bases from V and 5 from J, leaving 8 bases between them. Germline lookup yields CDR1 MGHRA and CDR2 YSYEKL. In DNA form, the CDR3 reads TGCGCCAGCAGCCAAGATGACTATGACAATGAGCAGTTCTTC. Translation: CASSQDDYDNEQFF.

This clonotype was counted a few times. The rearrangement links TRBV28 to TRBJ2-1; no reliable D call. V lost 6 bases and J 3 bases, leaving 9 bases between the germline ends. The CDR3 covers 13 residues. The germline V gene has CDR1 MDHEN and CDR2 SYDVKM. This CDR3 reads CASSGHNYNEQFF. CDR3 in DNA: TGTGCCAGCAGCGGCCATAACTACAATGAGCAGTTCTTC.

This clonotype occurred a few times. The J gene is TRBJ2-7, the V gene TRBV10-3, with 7 nucleotides matching TRBD1. CDR1 ENHRY and CDR2 SYGVKD come from the germline V gene. The CDR3 runs to 13 residues. V lost 11 bases, J lost 0 bases, and 7 bases stayed unmatched. The CDR3 nucleotides are TGTGCCGCGACAGGGAGTCACTCCTACGAGCAGTACTTC. This gives the protein CAATGSHSYEQYF.